The T cell receptor beta chain described here comes from a study of CD8+ T cells in alopecia areata. Germline values: CDR1 MNHEY, CDR2 SVGAGI. The CDR3 spans 12 residues. The V segment lost 7 bases and the J segment 7 bases; nucleotides outside the gene matches: 7. Reverse transcription of extracted RNA yielded cDNA, which provided the sequencing template. Method: immunoSEQ multiplex PCR; TCRdb's copy keeps in-frame clones and lacks some. Among some 51,000 clones listed, about 96% were seen once. The sequence was obtained from a human donor with alopecia areata. The sample consisted of CD8+ T cells sorted from blood, taken at week 0. The rearrangement links TRBV6-5 to TRBJ2-7; 7 nucleotides line up with TRBD2. CDR3 sequence (DNA): TGTGCCAGCAAACGACTAGCCGGGGAGCAGTACTTC. Translated: CASKRLAGEQYF.